This T cell receptor beta chain came from a study of technical replicates of blood from a few donors. The CDR3 loop spans 15 amino acids. Assay: immunoSEQ multiplex PCR; the TCRdb copy retains only in-frame clones and omits some. The table includes tens of thousands of clones, around nine tenths detected once. The sequencing sample was made of PBMCs. The gene calls are TRBV21-1 and TRBJ1-5. TRBV21-1 is recorded as a pseudogene. The clonotype was recovered from a human donor in good health. Some clones in this sample may be carry-over from other donors' samples. The CDR3 is CASTIWRDSNQPQHF. CDR3 DNA: TGTGCCAGCACCATTTGGAGGGATAGCAATCAGCCCCAGCATTTT.